These 3 T cell receptor beta chains share one sample of origin, sequenced in a study of response to subunit inactivated influenza vaccine. TCRdb independently ran MiXCR on the RT-PCR reads; one entry per CDR3 protein. The repertoire holds about 480,000 distinct CDR3 sequences, with approximately 9.9% as singletons. The sample in question was PBMCs from blood, obtained roughly 46 days after vaccination. The source of these receptors is a middle-aged man who received an inactivated influenza vaccine.

This clonotype has a count of ten or more. The chain's CDR3 is CASSRGRMNTEAFF. The CDR3 nucleotides are TGTGCCAGCAGCCGTGGACGGATGAACACTGAAGCTTTCTTT. The V gene is TRBV6-1, the J gene TRBJ1-1; D gene ambiguous. V shed 6 bases and J shed 0 bases, with 11 bases lying between them. Germline V lookup: CDR1 MNHNS, CDR2 SASEGT. The CDR3 totals 14 residues.

V and J are TRBV7-9 and TRBJ2-4; either TRBD1 or TRBD2 may supply D (5 bases each). The CDR3 sequence is 16 residues long. Germline CDR1 is SEHNR and CDR2 is FQNEAQ (reference sequence). Deletions cut 1 base from V and 8 bases from J, with 18 bases between. The CDR3 DNA is TGTGCCAGCAGCTTAGAGGTCGGGACCCCGAAAGACATTCAGTACTTC. Encoded protein: CASSLEVGTPKDIQYF.

The chain combines TRBV9 with TRBJ2-5; 9 bases fit TRBD2. Germline lookup yields CDR1 SGDLS and CDR2 YYNGEE. The CDR3 has 16 residues. Losses at the gene ends were 1 base for V and 1 base for J; bases not matched to a gene: 5. Here the CDR3 reads CASSVNPGLAQETQYF. The CDR3 DNA reads TGTGCCAGCAGCGTAAACCCGGGACTAGCCCAAGAGACCCAGTACTTC.